This T cell receptor beta chain was obtained from a study of T cells in Graves' hyperthyroidism and ophthalmopathy. This clonotype was picked up a small number of times. Its specificity is unknown. RNA transcripts provided the source from which TCR beta CDR3 regions were amplified. Researchers ran a first-round RT-PCR on the TCR CDR3 using the HTBI primer set. TCRdb recomputed calls from the multiplex PCR reads with MiXCR, one row per CDR3 protein. Of 250,000 to 300,000 distinct CDR3 sequences in the sample, roughly 15% are singletons; the top ten hold roughly 30%. V was cut by 0 bases and J by 6 bases, with 9 bases left in between. CDR3 length equals 13 residues. CDR1 and CDR2 (germline): SGHDT, YYEEEE. Findings of the study overall: Appearing also in blood were most of the thyroid clonotypes expanded above 0.001.

The receptor was isolated from a woman aged 50 to 60 with Graves' hyperthyroidism that later progressed to Graves' ophthalmopathy. The V call is TRBV5-6, the J call TRBJ1-2; D might be TRBD1 (6 bases). The specimen was blood. The CDR3: CASSLGTADGYTF. CDR3 sequence (DNA): TGTGCCAGCAGCTTGGGGACAGCTGATGGCTACACCTTC.